A single sample is the source of the 3 T cell receptor beta chains below, sequenced in a study of OX40 agonist ivuxolimab in advanced cancers. TCRdb keeps only in-frame clones here, not all; method: immunoSEQ multiplex PCR. Here the sample spans about 120,000 clones, 80% to 90% being singletons. Specimen: CD4+ or CD8+ T cells sorted from blood, collected in a trial of the OX40 agonist ivuxolimab. The receptors were sampled from an adult with an advanced solid tumor such as melanoma, head and neck, liver or kidney cancer.

Written as DNA, the CDR3 is TGTGCCAGCAAAAGAGAGAACAGGGAGGGGACTGAAGCTTTCTTT. Its protein is CASKRENREGTEAFF. The chain employs TRBV6-4 and TRBJ1-1; maybe TRBD1 (6 bases). The germline gives CDR1 MRHNA, CDR2 SNTAGT. With 7 bases removed from V and 5 bases from J, the gap between germline ends came to 20 bases. The CDR3 contains 15 residues.

The chain employs TRBV5-4 and TRBJ1-2; a weak D match, TRBD1 (5 bases). V shed 2 bases and J shed 0 bases, with 14 bases lying between them. CDR3 length: 16 residues. Germline CDR1 SGHNT, CDR2 YYREEE (reference sequence). CDR3 loop: CASSFGAGGANYGYTF. CDR3 nucleotide sequence: TGTGCCAGCAGCTTTGGGGCAGGAGGAGCTAACTATGGCTACACCTTC.

This clone was observed once. The chain uses TRBV5-1 and TRBJ1-4; D not resolved. Germline lookup yields CDR1 SGHRS and CDR2 YFSETQ. There are 13 residues in the CDR3. Trimming shortened V by 7 bases and J by 4 bases, and 11 bases separated the two germline ends. Here the CDR3 reads CASRPTFNEKLFF. The DNA of the CDR3 is TGCGCCAGCCGTCCTACGTTTAATGAAAAACTGTTTTTT.